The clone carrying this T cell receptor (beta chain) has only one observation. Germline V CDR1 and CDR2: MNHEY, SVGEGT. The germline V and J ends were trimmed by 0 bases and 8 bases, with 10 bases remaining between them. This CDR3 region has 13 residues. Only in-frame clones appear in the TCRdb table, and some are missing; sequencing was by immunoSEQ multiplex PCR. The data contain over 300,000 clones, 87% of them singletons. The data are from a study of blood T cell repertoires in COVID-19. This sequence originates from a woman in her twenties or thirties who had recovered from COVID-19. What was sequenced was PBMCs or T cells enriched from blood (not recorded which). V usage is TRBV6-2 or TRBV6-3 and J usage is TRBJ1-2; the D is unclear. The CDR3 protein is CASSYSTAGGYTF. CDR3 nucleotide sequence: TGTGCCAGCAGTTACTCGACTGCGGGCGGCTACACCTTC.